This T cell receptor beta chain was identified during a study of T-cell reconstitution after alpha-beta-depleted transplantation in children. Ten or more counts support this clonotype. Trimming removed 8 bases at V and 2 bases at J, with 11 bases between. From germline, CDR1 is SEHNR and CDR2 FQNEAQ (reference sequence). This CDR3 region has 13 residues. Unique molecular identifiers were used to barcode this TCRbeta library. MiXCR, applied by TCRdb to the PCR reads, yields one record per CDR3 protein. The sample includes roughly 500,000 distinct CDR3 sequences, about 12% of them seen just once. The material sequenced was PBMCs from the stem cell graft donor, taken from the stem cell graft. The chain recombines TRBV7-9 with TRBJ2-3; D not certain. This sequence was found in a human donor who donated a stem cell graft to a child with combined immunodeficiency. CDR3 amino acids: CASQWADTDTQYF. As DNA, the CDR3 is TGTGCCAGCCAGTGGGCGGACACAGATACGCAGTATTTT.